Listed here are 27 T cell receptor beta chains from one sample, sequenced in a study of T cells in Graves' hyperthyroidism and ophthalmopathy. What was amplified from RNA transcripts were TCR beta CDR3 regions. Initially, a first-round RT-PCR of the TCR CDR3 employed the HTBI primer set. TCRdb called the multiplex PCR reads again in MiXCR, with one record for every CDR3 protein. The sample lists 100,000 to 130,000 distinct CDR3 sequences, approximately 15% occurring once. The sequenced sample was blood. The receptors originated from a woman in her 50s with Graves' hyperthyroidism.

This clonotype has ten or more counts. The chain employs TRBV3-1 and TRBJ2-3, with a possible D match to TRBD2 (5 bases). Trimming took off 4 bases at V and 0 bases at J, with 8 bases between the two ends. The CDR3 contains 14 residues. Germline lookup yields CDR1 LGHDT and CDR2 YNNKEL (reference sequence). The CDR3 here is CASSLSGSTDTQYF. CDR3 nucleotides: TGTGCCAGCAGCCTCAGCGGCAGCACAGATACGCAGTATTTT.

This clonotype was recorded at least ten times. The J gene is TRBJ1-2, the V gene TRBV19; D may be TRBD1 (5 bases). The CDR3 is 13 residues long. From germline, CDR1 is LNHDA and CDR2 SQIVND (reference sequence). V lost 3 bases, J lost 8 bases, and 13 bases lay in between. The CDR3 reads CASSIRQPGGYTF. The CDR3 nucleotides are TGTGCCAGTAGTATCCGACAGCCTGGCGGCTACACCTTC.

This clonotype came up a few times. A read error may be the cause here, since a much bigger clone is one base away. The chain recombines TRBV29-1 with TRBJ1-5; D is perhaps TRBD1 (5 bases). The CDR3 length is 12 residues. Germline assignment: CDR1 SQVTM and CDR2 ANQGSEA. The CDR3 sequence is CSVAQANRPQHF. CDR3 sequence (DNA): TGCAGCGTTGCACAGGCTAATCGGCCCCAGCATTTT.

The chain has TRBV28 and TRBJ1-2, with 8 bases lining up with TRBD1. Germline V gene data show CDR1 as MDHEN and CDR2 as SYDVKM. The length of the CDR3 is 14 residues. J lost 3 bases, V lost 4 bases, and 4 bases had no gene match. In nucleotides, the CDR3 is TGTGCCAGCAGTTCCGACAGGGGTTACTATGGCTACACCTTC. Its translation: CASSSDRGYYGYTF.

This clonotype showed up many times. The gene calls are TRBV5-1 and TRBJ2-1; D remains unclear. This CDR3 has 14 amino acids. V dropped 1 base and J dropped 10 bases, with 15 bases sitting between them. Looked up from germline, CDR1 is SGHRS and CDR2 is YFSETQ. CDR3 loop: CASSLLQTLSEQFF. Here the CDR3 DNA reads TGCGCCAGCAGCTTGCTACAGACCCTGTCGGAGCAGTTCTTC. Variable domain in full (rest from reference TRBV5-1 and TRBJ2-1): KAGVTQTPRYLIKTRGQQVTLSCSPISGHRSVSWYQQTPGQGLQFLFEYFSETQRNKGNFPGRFSGRQFSNSRSEMNVSTLELGDSALYLCASSLLQTLSEQFFGPGTRLTVL.

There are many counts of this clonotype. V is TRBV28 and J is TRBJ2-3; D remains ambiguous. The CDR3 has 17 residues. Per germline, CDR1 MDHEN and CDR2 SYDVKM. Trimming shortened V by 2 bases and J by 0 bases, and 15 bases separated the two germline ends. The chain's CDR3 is CASSLAASGPSTDTQYF. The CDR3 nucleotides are TGTGCCAGCAGTTTAGCCGCCTCTGGGCCTAGCACAGATACGCAGTATTTT.

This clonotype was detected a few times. CDR3 sequence: CATSDYSTGGSNIQYF. CDR3 nucleotide sequence: TGTGCCACCAGTGATTATTCGACAGGGGGCTCAAACATTCAGTACTTC. The rearrangement uses TRBV24-1 and TRBJ2-4, with 10 nucleotides matching TRBD1. The germline V gene encodes CDR1 KGHDR and CDR2 SFDVKD. This CDR3 has 16 residues. Losses at the gene ends were 2 bases for V and 6 bases for J; bases not matched to a gene: 6.

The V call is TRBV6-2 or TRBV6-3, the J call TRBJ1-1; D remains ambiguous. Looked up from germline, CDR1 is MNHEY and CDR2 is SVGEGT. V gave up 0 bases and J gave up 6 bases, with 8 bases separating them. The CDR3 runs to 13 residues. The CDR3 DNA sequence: TGTGCCAGCAGTTACTCGATGTGGGCTGAAGCTTTCTTT. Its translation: CASSYSMWAEAFF.

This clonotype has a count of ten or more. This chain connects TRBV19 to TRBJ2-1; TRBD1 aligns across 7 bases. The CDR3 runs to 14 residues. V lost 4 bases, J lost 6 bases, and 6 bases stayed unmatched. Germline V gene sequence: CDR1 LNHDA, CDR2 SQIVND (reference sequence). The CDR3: CASSNRDSGNEQFF. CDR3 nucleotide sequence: TGTGCCAGTAGTAACCGGGACAGTGGCAATGAGCAGTTCTTC. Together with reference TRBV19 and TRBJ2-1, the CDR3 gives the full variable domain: DGGITQSPKYLFRKEGQNVTLSCEQNLNHDAMYWYRQDPGQGLRLIYYSQIVNDFQKGDIAEGYSVSREKKESFPLTVTSAQKNPTAFYLCASSNRDSGNEQFFGPGTRLTVL.

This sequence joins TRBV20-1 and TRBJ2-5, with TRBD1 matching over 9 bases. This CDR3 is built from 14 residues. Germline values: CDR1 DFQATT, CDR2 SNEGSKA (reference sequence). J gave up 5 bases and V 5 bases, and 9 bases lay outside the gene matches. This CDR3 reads CSARTGDPRETQYF. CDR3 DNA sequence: TGCAGTGCTCGGACAGGGGATCCGCGGGAGACCCAGTACTTC.

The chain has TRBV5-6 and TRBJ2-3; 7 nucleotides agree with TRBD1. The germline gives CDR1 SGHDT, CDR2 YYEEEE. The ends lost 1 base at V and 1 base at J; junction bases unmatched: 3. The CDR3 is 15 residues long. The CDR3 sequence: CASSLKTGGTDTQYF. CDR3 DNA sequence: TGTGCCAGCAGCTTGAAAACAGGGGGCACAGATACGCAGTATTTT.

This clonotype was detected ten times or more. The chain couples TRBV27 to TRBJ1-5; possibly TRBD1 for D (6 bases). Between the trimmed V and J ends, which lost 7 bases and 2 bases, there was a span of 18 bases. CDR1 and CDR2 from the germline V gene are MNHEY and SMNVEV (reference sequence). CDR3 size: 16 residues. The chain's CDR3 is CASMPIKGGGNQPQHF. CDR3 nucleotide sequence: TGTGCCAGCATGCCAATTAAGGGGGGAGGCAATCAGCCCCAGCATTTT.

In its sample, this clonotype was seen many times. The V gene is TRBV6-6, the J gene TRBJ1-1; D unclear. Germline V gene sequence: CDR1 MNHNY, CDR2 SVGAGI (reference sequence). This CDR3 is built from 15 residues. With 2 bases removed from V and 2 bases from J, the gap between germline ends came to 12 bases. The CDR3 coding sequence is TGTGCCAGCAGTTACGGCGGGAACAGCAACACTGAAGCTTTCTTT. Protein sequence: CASSYGGNSNTEAFF.

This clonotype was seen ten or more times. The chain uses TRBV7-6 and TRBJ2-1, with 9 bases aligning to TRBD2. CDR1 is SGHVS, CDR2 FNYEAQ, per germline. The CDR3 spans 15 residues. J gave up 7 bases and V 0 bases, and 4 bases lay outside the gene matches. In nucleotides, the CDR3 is TGTGCCAGCAGCTTAGCGCCGGGACTAGCTAATGAGCAGTTCTTC. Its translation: CASSLAPGLANEQFF.

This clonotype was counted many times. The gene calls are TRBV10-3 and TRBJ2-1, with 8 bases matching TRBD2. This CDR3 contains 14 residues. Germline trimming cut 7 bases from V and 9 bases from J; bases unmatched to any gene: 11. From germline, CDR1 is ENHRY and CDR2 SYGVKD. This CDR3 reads CAINERGGVLEQFF. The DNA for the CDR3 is TGTGCCATCAACGAACGGGGGGGCGTTCTTGAGCAGTTCTTC.

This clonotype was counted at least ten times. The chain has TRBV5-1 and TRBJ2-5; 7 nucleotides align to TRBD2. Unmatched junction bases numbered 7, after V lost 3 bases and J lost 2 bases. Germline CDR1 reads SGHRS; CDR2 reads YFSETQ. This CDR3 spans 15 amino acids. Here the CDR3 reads CASSSLADYQETQYF. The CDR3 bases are TGCGCCAGCAGCTCCCTAGCGGATTATCAAGAGACCCAGTACTTC. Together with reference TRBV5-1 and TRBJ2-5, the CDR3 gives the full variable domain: KAGVTQTPRYLIKTRGQQVTLSCSPISGHRSVSWYQQTPGQGLQFLFEYFSETQRNKGNFPGRFSGRQFSNSRSEMNVSTLELGDSALYLCASSSLADYQETQYFGPGTRLLVL.

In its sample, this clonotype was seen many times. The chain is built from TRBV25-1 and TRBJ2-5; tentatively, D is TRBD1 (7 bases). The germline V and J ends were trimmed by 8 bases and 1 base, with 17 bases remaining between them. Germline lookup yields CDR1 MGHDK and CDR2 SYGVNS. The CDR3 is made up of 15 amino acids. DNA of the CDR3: TGTGCCAGCCTACTAGCACAGGGGCCCCAAGAGACCCAGTACTTC. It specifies CASLLAQGPQETQYF.

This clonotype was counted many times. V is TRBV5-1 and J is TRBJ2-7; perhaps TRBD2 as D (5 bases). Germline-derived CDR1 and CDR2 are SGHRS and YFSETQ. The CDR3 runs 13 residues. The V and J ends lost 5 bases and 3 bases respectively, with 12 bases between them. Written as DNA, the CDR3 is TGCGCCAGCAGGACTGGAGGTGGCTACGAGCAGTACTTC. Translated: CASRTGGGYEQYF.

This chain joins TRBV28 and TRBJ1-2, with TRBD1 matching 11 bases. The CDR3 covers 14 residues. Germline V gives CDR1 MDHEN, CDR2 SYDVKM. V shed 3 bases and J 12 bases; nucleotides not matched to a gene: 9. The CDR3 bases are TGTGCCAGCAGTTTGGGGACAGGGGGAACGGGCGACACCTTC. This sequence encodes CASSLGTGGTGDTF.

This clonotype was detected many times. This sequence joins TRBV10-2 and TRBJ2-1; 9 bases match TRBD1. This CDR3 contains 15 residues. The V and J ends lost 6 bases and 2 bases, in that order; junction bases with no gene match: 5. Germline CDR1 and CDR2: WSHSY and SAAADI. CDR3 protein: CASRIQGATYNEQFF. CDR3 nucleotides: TGCGCCAGCAGGATACAGGGGGCGACCTACAATGAGCAGTTCTTC.

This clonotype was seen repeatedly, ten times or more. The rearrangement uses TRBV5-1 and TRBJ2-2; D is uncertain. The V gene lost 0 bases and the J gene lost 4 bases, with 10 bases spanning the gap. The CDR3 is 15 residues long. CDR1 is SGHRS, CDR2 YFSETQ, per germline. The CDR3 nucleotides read TGCGCCAGCAGCTTGGACGGGTCGAGCACCGGGGAGCTGTTTTTT. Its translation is CASSLDGSSTGELFF.

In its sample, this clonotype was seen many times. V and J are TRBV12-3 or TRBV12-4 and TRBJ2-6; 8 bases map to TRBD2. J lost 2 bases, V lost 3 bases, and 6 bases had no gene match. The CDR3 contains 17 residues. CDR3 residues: CASSFAAGGAGANVLTF. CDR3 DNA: TGTGCCAGCAGTTTTGCGGCGGGAGGTGCTGGGGCCAACGTCCTGACTTTC.

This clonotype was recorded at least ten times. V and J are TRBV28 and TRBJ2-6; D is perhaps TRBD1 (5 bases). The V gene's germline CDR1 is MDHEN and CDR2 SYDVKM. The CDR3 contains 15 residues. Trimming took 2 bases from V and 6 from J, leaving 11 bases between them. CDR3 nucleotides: TGTGCCAGCAGTTTACTCCAGGGAAAGGCCAACGTCCTGACTTTC. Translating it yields CASSLLQGKANVLTF.

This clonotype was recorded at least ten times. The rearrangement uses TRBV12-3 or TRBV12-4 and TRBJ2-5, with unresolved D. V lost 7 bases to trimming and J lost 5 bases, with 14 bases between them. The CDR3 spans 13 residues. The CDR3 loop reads CASTLSAIETQYF. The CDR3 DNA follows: TGTGCCAGCACCCTCTCTGCGATTGAGACCCAGTACTTC.

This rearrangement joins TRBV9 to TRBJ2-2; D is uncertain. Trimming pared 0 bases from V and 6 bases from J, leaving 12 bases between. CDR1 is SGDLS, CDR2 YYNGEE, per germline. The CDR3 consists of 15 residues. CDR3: CASSVAPTSAGELFF. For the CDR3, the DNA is TGTGCCAGCAGCGTAGCTCCCACGTCGGCCGGGGAGCTGTTTTTT.

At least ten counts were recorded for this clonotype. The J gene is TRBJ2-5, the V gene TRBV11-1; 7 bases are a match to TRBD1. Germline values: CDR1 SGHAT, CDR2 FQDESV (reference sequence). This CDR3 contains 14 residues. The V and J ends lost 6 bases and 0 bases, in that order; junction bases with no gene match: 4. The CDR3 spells CASRPTGDQETQYF. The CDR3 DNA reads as TGTGCCAGCAGACCAACAGGGGACCAAGAGACCCAGTACTTC.

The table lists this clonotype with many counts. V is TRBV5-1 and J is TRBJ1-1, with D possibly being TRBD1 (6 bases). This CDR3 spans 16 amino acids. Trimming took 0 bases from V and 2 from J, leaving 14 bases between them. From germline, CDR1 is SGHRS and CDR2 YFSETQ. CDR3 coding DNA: TGCGCCAGCAGCTTGGTTCAGGGGCCAAGTAACACTGAAGCTTTCTTT. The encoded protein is CASSLVQGPSNTEAFF.